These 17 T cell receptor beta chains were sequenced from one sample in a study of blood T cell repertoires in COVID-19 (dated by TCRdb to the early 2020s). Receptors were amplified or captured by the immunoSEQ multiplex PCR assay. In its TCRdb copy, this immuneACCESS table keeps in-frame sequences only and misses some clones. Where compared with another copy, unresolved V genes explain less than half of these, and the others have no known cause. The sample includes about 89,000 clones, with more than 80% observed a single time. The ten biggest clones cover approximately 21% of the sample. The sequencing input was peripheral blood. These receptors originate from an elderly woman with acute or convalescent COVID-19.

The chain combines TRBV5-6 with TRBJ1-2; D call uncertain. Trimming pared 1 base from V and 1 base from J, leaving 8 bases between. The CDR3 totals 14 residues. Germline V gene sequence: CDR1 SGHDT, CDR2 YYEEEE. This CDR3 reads CASSLSGFNYGYTF. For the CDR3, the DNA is TGTGCCAGCAGCTTGTCGGGGTTTAACTATGGCTACACCTTC.

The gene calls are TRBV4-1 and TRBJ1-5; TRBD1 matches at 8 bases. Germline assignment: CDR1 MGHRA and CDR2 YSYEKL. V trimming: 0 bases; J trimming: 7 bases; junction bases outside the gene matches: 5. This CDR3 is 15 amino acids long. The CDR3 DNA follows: TGCGCCAGCAGCCAAGACGGACAGGGTTGGCAGCCCCAGCATTTT. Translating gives CASSQDGQGWQPQHF.

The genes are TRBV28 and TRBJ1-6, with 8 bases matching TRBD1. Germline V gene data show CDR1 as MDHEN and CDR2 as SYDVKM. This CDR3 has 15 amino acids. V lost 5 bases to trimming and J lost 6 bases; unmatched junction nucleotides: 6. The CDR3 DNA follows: TGTGCCAGCAGTCTCCGGACAGGGAGTAATTCACCCCTCCACTTT. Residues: CASSLRTGSNSPLHF.

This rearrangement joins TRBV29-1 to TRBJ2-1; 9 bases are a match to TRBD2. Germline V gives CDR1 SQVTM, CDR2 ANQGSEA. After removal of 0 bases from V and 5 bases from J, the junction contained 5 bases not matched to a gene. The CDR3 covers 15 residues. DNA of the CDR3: TGCAGCGTTGAAGAGCGCGGGAGGGGGAACAATGAGCAGTTCTTC. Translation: CSVEERGRGNNEQFF.

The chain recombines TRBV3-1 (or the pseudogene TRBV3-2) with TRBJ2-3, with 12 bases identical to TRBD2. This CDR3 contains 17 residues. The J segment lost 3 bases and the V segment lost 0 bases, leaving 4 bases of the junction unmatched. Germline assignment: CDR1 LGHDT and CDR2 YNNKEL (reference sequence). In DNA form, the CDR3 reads TGTGCCAGCAGCCAAGATCTAGCGGGAGGGCCAACAGATACGCAGTATTTT. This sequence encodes CASSQDLAGGPTDTQYF.

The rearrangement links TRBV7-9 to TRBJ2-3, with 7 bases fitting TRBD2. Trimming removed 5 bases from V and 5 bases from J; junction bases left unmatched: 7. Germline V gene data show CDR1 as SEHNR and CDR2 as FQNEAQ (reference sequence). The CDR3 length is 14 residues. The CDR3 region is CASSRRDYQDTQYF. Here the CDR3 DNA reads TGTGCCAGCAGCCGCCGGGACTACCAAGATACGCAGTATTTT.

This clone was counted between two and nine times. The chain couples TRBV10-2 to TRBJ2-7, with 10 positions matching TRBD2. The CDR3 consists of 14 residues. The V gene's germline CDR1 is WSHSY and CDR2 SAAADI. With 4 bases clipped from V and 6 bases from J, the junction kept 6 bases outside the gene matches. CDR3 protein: CASSGSSGGLEQYF. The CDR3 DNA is TGCGCCAGCAGTGGCTCTAGCGGGGGACTCGAGCAGTACTTC.

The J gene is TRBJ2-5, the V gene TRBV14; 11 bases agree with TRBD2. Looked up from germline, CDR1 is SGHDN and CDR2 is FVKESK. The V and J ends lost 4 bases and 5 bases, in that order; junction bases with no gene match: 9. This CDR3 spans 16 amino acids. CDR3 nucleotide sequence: TGTGCCAGCAGCCCAGGACTAGCGGGTATTTCGGAGACCCAGTACTTC. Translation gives CASSPGLAGISETQYF.

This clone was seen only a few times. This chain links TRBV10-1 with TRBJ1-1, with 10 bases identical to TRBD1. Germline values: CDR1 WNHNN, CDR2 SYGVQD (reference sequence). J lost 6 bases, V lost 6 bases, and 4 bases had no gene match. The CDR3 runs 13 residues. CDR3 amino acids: CASSPDRGAEAFF. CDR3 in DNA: TGCGCCAGCAGCCCGGACAGGGGGGCTGAAGCTTTCTTT.

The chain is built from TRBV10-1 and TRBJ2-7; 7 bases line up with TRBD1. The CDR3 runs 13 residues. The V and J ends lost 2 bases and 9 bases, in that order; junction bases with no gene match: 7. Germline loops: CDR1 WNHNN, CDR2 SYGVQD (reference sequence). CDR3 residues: CASSETRQGGQYF. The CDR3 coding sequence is TGCGCCAGCAGTGAGACCAGACAGGGTGGGCAGTACTTC.

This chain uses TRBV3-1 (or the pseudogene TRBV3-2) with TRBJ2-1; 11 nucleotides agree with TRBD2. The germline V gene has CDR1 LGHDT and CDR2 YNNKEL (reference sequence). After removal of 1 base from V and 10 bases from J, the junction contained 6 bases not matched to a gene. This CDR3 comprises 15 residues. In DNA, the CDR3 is TGTGCCAGCAGCCAAGTAGCGGGAGGGCCCTCGGAGCAGTTCTTC. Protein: CASSQVAGGPSEQFF.

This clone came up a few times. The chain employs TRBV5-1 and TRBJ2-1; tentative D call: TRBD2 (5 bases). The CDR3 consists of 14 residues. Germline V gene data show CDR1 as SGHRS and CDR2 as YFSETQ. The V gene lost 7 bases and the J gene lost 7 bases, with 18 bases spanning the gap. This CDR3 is CASGRKISGNEQFF. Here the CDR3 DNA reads TGCGCCAGCGGACGAAAAATAAGCGGAAATGAGCAGTTCTTC.

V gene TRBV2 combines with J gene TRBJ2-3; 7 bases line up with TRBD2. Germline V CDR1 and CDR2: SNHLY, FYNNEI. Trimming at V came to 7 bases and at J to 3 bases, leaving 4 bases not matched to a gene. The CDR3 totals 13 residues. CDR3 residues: CASIGRRTDTQYF. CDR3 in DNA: TGTGCCAGCATCGGGAGGCGGACAGATACGCAGTATTTT.

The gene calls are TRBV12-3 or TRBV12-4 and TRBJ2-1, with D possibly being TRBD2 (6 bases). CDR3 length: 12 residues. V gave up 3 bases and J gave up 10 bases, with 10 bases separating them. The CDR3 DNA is TGTGCCAGCAGTTTGCATGGGGGGGAGCAGTTCTTC. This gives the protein CASSLHGGEQFF.

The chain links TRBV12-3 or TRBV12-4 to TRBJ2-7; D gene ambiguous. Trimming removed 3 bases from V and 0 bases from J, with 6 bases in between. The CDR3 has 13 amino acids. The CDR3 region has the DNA TGTGCCAGCAGTTTCCCTCCCTCCTACGAGCAGTACTTC. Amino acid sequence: CASSFPPSYEQYF.

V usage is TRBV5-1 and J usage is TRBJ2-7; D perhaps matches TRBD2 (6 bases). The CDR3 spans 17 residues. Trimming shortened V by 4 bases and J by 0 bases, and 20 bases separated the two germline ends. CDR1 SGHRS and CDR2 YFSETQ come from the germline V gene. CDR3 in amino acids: CASSQSAQRASSYEQYF. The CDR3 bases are TGCGCCAGCAGCCAGAGCGCGCAGCGGGCCAGCTCCTACGAGCAGTACTTC. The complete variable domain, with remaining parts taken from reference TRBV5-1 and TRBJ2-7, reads KAGVTQTPRYLIKTRGQQVTLSCSPISGHRSVSWYQQTPGQGLQFLFEYFSETQRNKGNFPGRFSGRQFSNSRSEMNVSTLELGDSALYLCASSQSAQRASSYEQYFGPGTRLTVT.

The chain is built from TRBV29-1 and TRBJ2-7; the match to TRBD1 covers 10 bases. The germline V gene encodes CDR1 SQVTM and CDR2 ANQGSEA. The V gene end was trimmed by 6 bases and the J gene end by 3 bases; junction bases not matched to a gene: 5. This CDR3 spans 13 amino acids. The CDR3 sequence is CSVPGQGNYEQYF. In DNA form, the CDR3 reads TGCAGCGTCCCGGGACAGGGGAACTACGAGCAGTACTTC.